This T cell receptor beta chain was captured by sequencing in a study of glioma-infiltrating T cells (dated by TCRdb to 2016 to 2017). As for the study more broadly: Sequencing of TCR alpha- and beta-chain repertoires was performed on glioma tissue, on non-neoplastic brain tissue, and on matched peripheral blood mononuclear cells. To measure divergence between tissue and blood T-cell populations, each tissue-infiltrating repertoire was compared with the peripheral blood repertoire of the same patient. Three low-grade glioma patients, seven to nine primary glioblastoma patients, and three non-glioma patients who contributed non-neoplastic brain tissue made up the paired cohort.

What the research found in general, with its limitations: In non-neoplastic patients, VJ-independent divergence between tissue and blood fell below expectation, whereas in all gliomas, and especially in low-grade gliomas, the divergence rose above expectation. Only a very small number of CDR3 sequences turned up in both tissue and blood, a result put down to high CDR3 diversity combined with limited sampling. Small numbers underpinned the group comparisons: roughly eight glioblastoma patients, three low-grade glioma patients and three non-neoplastic patients.

TCR alpha and beta CDR3 regions were amplified with the iRepertoire nested amplicon-rescue multiplex PCR (arm-PCR) platform from RNA. The input for one-step reverse transcription and amplification was roughly 85-400 ng of tissue mRNA or PBMC total RNA. Following bead purification, Illumina adapters were added by a secondary multiplex PCR, and the libraries were gel-purified between 200 and 400 bp. Libraries carried internal 6-nucleotide barcodes used for demultiplexing. Sequencing of the libraries was done on an Illumina MiSeq using 2x220 or 2x250 nucleotide paired-end reads. On the authors' methods: Paired reads were merged with FLASH 1.2.11 and aligned to the GRCh37 human genome with BWA-MEM before extracting TRA and TRB reads. An IMGT-derived reference of cassette sequences and CDR3 motifs, with pseudogenes included, was used for V and J assignment. Three-frame translation of reads was performed, and productive CDR3s were defined as those with a C...FGXG motif and no stop codons. Unique combinations of V-J cassette pair and CDR3 amino acid sequence were defined as clonotypes. Filtering of reads was based on Hamming distance, with the threshold set by the sequence error rate of each sample in mapped regions. The raw public reads went through TCRdb reprocessing: fastp at Q25, MiXCR clone calling, in-frame beta chains kept. Identical CDR3 protein sequences are pooled into one entry, listed with their most common genes and DNA. These V and J calls rely on TCRdb rather than the paper's analysis. This sample lists approximately 140,000 distinct CDR3 sequences; under 25% were detected once. Jointly, the top ten make up 27% of the sample.

Comments on this clonotype: This clone's antigen is unknown. Base qualities are not provided; no much larger clone lies one nucleotide away.

The sample taken for sequencing was glioma tissue, nonneoplastic brain tissue, or PBMCs (not recorded which). The receptor was derived from a human donor with low-grade glioma or glioblastoma, undergoing nonglioma brain surgery, or in good health (not recorded which).

The DNA sequence is TGTGCCAGCAGCGACCGAGGGACCCAGTACTTC. This yields the protein CASSDRGTQYF. Rearrangement joined TRBV11-2 to TRBJ2-5, with no confidently assigned D gene. V is cut by 5 bases and J by 7 bases, and the space between the germline ends is 8 bases. CDR3 length: 11 amino acids, cysteine to phenylalanine. The retained sequence is limited to the CDR3, 33 bases, with the frame set at the first base. Sequences SGHAT (CDR1) and FQNNGV (CDR2) are obtained from the germline V gene.